This entry lists 28 T cell receptor beta chains sequenced from one sample in a study of cytomegalovirus exposure and HLA in healthy donors. Vbeta (60) and Jbeta (13) primers were used in the PCR. Assay used: immunoSEQ multiplex PCR; TCRdb lists only in-frame clones, some missing. The data contain about 120,000 clones, roughly 70% of them seen just once; the ten biggest clones take up 4%. Source material: PBMCs. These receptors originate from a man aged 40-55 years in good health and CMV-seropositive.

The V gene is TRBV28, the J gene TRBJ2-2; 8 positions match TRBD1. The CDR3 spans 14 residues. Germline values: CDR1 MDHEN, CDR2 SYDVKM. V lost 9 bases and J lost 4; bases outside the gene matches: 7. For the CDR3, the DNA is TGTGCCAGTAGGACAGGGTACAGCACCGGGGAGCTGTTTTTT. This sequence encodes CASRTGYSTGELFF.

The chain recombines TRBV4-3 with TRBJ1-5; 8 bases align to TRBD1. CDR1 LGHNA and CDR2 YSLEER come from the germline V gene. The V and J ends lost 1 base and 4 bases, in that order; junction bases with no gene match: 3. The CDR3 consists of 15 residues. The chain's CDR3 is CASSQGTGTNQPQHF. The CDR3 DNA is TGCGCCAGCAGCCAAGGGACAGGGACTAATCAGCCCCAGCATTTT.

The J gene is TRBJ2-1, the V gene TRBV11-2; 7 bases fit TRBD1. The length of the CDR3 is 15 residues. Looked up from germline, CDR1 is SGHAT and CDR2 is FQNNGV. V dropped 4 bases and J dropped 2; count of bases not matched to a gene: 5. CDR3 sequence: CASSSTGQTYNEQFF. The CDR3 DNA reads TGTGCCAGCAGCTCGACAGGGCAAACCTACAATGAGCAGTTCTTC.

The table lists this clone with a few counts. The rearrangement uses TRBV2 and TRBJ2-5; 7 positions agree with TRBD1. Germline-derived CDR1 and CDR2 are SNHLY and FYNNEI. J was trimmed by 0 bases and V by 6 bases; bases with no gene match: 1. The CDR3 is made up of 13 amino acids. The CDR3 DNA follows: TGTGCCAGCAGGGGACAGAACCAAGAGACCCAGTACTTC. This translates into CASRGQNQETQYF.

The chain is built from TRBV5-5 and TRBJ2-3; 13 nucleotides agree with TRBD2. V was clipped by 4 bases and J by 6 bases; unmatched bases: 8. Germline CDR1 is SGHKS and CDR2 is YYEKEE (reference sequence). The length of the CDR3 is 16 residues. CDR3 nucleotide sequence: TGTGCCAGCAGCGTGACTAGCGGGGGGACCCGTGATACGCAGTATTTT. It yields the protein CASSVTSGGTRDTQYF.

The chain carries TRBV28 and TRBJ1-2; TRBD1 aligns across 7 bases. This CDR3 has 15 amino acids. V was pared by 3 bases and J by 8 bases, with 12 bases of the junction left unmatched. Germline V gene data show CDR1 as MDHEN and CDR2 as SYDVKM. CDR3 amino acids: CASSFPTGQELGYTF. In DNA, the CDR3 is TGTGCCAGCAGTTTCCCCACAGGACAGGAGCTCGGCTACACCTTC.

The rearrangement links TRBV5-4 to TRBJ2-7, with TRBD2 identical over 10 bases. Germline CDR1 reads SGHNT; CDR2 reads YYREEE (reference sequence). The ends lost 5 bases at V and 5 bases at J; junction bases unmatched: 4. This CDR3 contains 13 residues. The DNA for the CDR3 is TGTGCCAGCAGACCGGGACTAGCGAACGAGCAGTACTTC. Its translation: CASRPGLANEQYF.

This chain uses TRBV5-1 with TRBJ1-1; 10 nucleotides line up with TRBD1. V dropped 5 bases and J dropped 0; count of bases not matched to a gene: 10. The CDR3 loop spans 17 amino acids. Germline CDR1 SGHRS, CDR2 YFSETQ. The DNA for the CDR3 is TGCGCCAGCAGTTCCGGGACAGGGGATCTTCTGAACACTGAAGCTTTCTTT. Its protein product is CASSSGTGDLLNTEAFF.

This clone was seen a handful of times. The chain has TRBV13 and TRBJ2-7, with D possibly being TRBD2 (6 bases). CDR1 and CDR2 from the germline V gene are PRHDT and FYEKMQ (reference sequence). The V and J ends lost 5 bases and 7 bases respectively, with 12 bases between them. The CDR3 extends over 12 amino acids. CDR3 region: CASSPGGKEQYF. Here the CDR3 DNA reads TGTGCCAGCAGCCCTGGGGGGAAAGAGCAGTACTTC.

V usage is TRBV7-6 and J usage is TRBJ2-7; TRBD1 might be the D (5 bases). The ends were cut back, 6 bases at V and 0 bases at J, with 15 bases in the middle. This CDR3 comprises 15 residues. Germline V gene lookup returns CDR1 SGHVS and CDR2 FNYEAQ. The CDR3 loop is CASSYGAGRSYEQYF. Written as DNA, the CDR3 is TGTGCCAGCAGTTATGGGGCAGGCCGCTCCTACGAGCAGTACTTC.

The CDR3 DNA reads TGTGCCAGCAGTTACTCGGACTCCTCTGGAAACACCATATATTTT. Protein product: CASSYSDSSGNTIYF. This chain joins TRBV6-6 and TRBJ1-3; D remains unclear. Trimming pared 0 bases from V and 0 bases from J, leaving 6 bases between. The length of the CDR3 is 15 residues. The germline V gene has CDR1 MNHNY and CDR2 SVGAGI (reference sequence).

With respect to this clone: Other DNA sequences of this sample code for an identical CDR3. V and J are TRBV5-1 and TRBJ2-2, with 9 bases aligning to TRBD2. Germline V CDR1 and CDR2: SGHRS, YFSETQ. The CDR3 is 16 residues long. The ends lost 0 bases at V and 0 bases at J; junction bases unmatched: 0. CDR3 loop: CASSLGLAANTGELFF. The CDR3 nucleotides read TGCGCCAGCAGCTTGGGACTAGCGGCGAACACCGGGGAGCTGTTTTTT.

The chain recombines TRBV19 with TRBJ2-5; a possible D gene is TRBD2 (6 bases). This CDR3 spans 11 amino acids. Per the germline V gene, CDR1 is LNHDA and CDR2 is SQIVND (reference sequence). The V end lost 3 bases, the J end lost 9 bases, and 8 bases lay between the germline ends. The chain's CDR3 is CASSIGTAQYF. The DNA for the CDR3 is TGTGCCAGTAGTATCGGGACTGCCCAGTACTTC.

The chain recombines TRBV29-1 with TRBJ1-1, with a possible D match to TRBD1 (6 bases). CDR1 is SQVTM and CDR2 is ANQGSEA in the germline V gene. CDR3 length: 15 residues. Trimming pared 3 bases from V and 0 bases from J, leaving 14 bases between. For the CDR3, the DNA is TGCAGCGTTGAGAACCCGACAGGATTGAACACTGAAGCTTTCTTT. This translates into CSVENPTGLNTEAFF.

The rearrangement joins TRBV7-9 to TRBJ1-2; D call uncertain. The CDR3 extends over 13 amino acids. V was trimmed by 6 bases and J by 9 bases, leaving 17 bases between them. The germline V gene has CDR1 SEHNR and CDR2 FQNEAQ (reference sequence). This CDR3 reads CASRWSEEYSYTF. In DNA form, the CDR3 reads TGTGCCAGCAGATGGTCGGAGGAATATAGCTACACCTTC.

The chain links TRBV7-2 to TRBJ1-2; 8 bases map to TRBD1. V was pared by 5 bases and J by 8 bases, with 13 bases of the junction left unmatched. CDR1 and CDR2 from the germline V gene are SGHTA and FQGNSA. The CDR3 contains 15 residues. CDR3 nucleotides: TGTGCCAGCAGCCCGCGGGACAGGATGATCTGGGGCTACACCTTC. Translated, it gives CASSPRDRMIWGYTF.

The gene calls are TRBV30 and TRBJ1-6; 7 bases fit TRBD1. This CDR3 has 17 residues. CDR1 and CDR2 from the germline V gene are GTSNPN and SVGIG (reference sequence). Trimming cost V 2 bases and J 9 bases; bases outside gene matches: 16. This chain's CDR3 is CAWSTSLNRQGGSPLHF. For the CDR3, the DNA is TGTGCCTGGAGTACCAGTCTCAATAGACAGGGAGGTTCACCCCTCCACTTT.

The V call is TRBV27, the J call TRBJ1-5, with no clear D. The CDR3 has 17 amino acids. Per germline, CDR1 MNHEY and CDR2 SMNVEV (reference sequence). Trimming took off 3 bases at V and 2 bases at J, with 17 bases between the two ends. In DNA form, the CDR3 reads TGTGCCAGCAGTTTTTATTGGGGAGGTTCAGGCAATCAGCCCCAGCATTTT. It yields the protein CASSFYWGGSGNQPQHF.

Worth noting for this clone: Other DNA sequences in the sample encode the same CDR3. The rearrangement joins TRBV2 to TRBJ1-1; TRBD1 matches 10 bases. The CDR3 runs 15 residues. Looked up from germline, CDR1 is SNHLY and CDR2 is FYNNEI. After removal of 1 base from V and 10 bases from J, the junction contained 9 bases not matched to a gene. CDR3 residues: CASSEVTGTGERAFF. In DNA, the CDR3 is TGTGCCAGCAGTGAAGTGACAGGGACAGGGGAAAGAGCTTTCTTT.

The CDR3 DNA sequence: TGTGCCAGCAGCCCCGGGACTAGCGGGAGGGCCCTCGAGCAGTACTTC. Its protein is CASSPGTSGRALEQYF. This rearrangement joins TRBV5-4 to TRBJ2-7, with TRBD2 matching over 16 bases. The CDR3 sequence is 16 residues long. Unmatched junction bases numbered 7, after V lost 4 bases and J lost 6 bases. The germline V gene encodes CDR1 SGHNT and CDR2 YYREEE (reference sequence).

V gene TRBV11-3 combines with J gene TRBJ2-7, with 8 bases fitting TRBD1. Germline CDR1 and CDR2: SGHNT and YENEEA. The CDR3 extends over 14 amino acids. V was clipped by 1 base and J by 5 bases; unmatched bases: 4. The CDR3 DNA reads as TGTGCCAGCAGCTTAGGTCAGGGGGCGCACGAGCAGTACTTC. This translates into CASSLGQGAHEQYF.

The chain is built from TRBV11-3 and TRBJ2-1; 7 bases align to TRBD1. Germline V gene data show CDR1 as SGHNT and CDR2 as YENEEA. After removal of 2 bases from V and 8 bases from J, the junction contained 6 bases not matched to a gene. The CDR3 loop spans 14 amino acids. CDR3 protein: CASSLSDRVHEQFF. DNA of the CDR3: TGTGCCAGCAGCTTATCTGACAGGGTACATGAGCAGTTCTTC.

This clone was seen a few times. The V call is TRBV6-6, the J call TRBJ2-5, with D possibly matching TRBD1 (6 bases). The CDR3 totals 14 residues. Germline V gene lookup returns CDR1 MNHNY and CDR2 SVGAGI (reference sequence). The V gene lost 5 bases and the J gene lost 1 base, with 11 bases spanning the gap. CDR3 sequence reads: CASSTRGGQETQYF. As DNA, the CDR3 is TGTGCCAGCAGTACGCGAGGGGGCCAAGAGACCCAGTACTTC.

V gene TRBV29-1 combines with J gene TRBJ2-1; 10 positions agree with TRBD1. Germline-derived CDR1 and CDR2 are SQVTM and ANQGSEA. J was trimmed by 6 bases and V by 6 bases; bases with no gene match: 8. The CDR3 runs to 14 residues. The CDR3 DNA follows: TGCAGCGTGGTTTCCGGGACAGGGGTCAATGAGCAGTTCTTC. Translation: CSVVSGTGVNEQFF.

The gene calls are TRBV15 and TRBJ1-4, with D possibly TRBD1 on 6 matching bases. The CDR3 is made up of 14 amino acids. Trimming left V 4 bases short and J 7 bases short, with 13 bases between. Germline CDR1 LNHNV, CDR2 YYDKDF (reference sequence). The CDR3 region is CATSTTGWGEKLFF. In nucleotides, the CDR3 is TGTGCCACCAGCACAACAGGGTGGGGTGAAAAACTGTTTTTT.

The chain couples TRBV2 to TRBJ1-5; the D gene is possibly TRBD1 (6 bases). Trimming took off 6 bases at V and 0 bases at J, with 15 bases between the two ends. Germline V gene sequence: CDR1 SNHLY, CDR2 FYNNEI. CDR3 length: 16 amino acids. CDR3 coding DNA: TGTGCCAGCAGAGGGGACACCGGAAATAGCAATCAGCCCCAGCATTTT. Its protein product is CASRGDTGNSNQPQHF.

The sample holds a few counts of this clone. The gene calls are TRBV25-1 and TRBJ2-2; 9 bases match TRBD1. After removal of 1 base from V and 8 bases from J, the junction contained 5 bases not matched to a gene. CDR3 length: 15 residues. Per the germline V gene, CDR1 is MGHDK and CDR2 is SYGVNS. The CDR3 sequence: CASSEWRTGEGELFF. The CDR3 coding sequence is TGTGCCAGCAGTGAATGGAGGACAGGGGAAGGGGAGCTGTTTTTT. The entire variable domain, with the rest obtained from reference TRBV25-1 and TRBJ2-2, is as follows: EADIYQTPRYLVIGTGKKITLECSQTMGHDKMYWYQQDPGMELHLIHYSYGVNSTEKGDLSSESTVSRIRTEHFPLTLESARPSHTSQYLCASSEWRTGEGELFFGEGSRLTVL.

The chain combines TRBV7-6 with TRBJ2-5, with 7 bases lining up with TRBD1. The CDR3 consists of 14 residues. V dropped 4 bases and J dropped 9; count of bases not matched to a gene: 11. Germline V lookup: CDR1 SGHVS, CDR2 FNYEAQ. CDR3 sequence reads: CASSSAGGPVAQYF. CDR3 in DNA: TGTGCCAGCAGCTCCGCAGGGGGACCCGTGGCCCAGTACTTC.